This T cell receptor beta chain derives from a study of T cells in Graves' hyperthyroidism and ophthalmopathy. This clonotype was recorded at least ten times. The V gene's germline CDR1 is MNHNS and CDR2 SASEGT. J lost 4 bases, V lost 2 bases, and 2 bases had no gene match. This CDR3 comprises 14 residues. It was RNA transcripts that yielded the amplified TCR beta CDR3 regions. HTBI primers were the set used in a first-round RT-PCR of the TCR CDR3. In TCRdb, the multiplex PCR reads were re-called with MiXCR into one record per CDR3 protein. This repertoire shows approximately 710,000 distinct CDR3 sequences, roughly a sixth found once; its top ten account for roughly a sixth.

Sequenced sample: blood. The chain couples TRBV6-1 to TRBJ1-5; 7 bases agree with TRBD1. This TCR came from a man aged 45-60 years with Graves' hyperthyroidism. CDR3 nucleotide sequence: TGTGCCAGCAGTGAAACGACAGGGAATCAGCCCCAGCATTTT. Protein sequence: CASSETTGNQPQHF.